This entry describes one T cell receptor (beta chain). This clone's antigen is unknown. Within one base of it there is no much larger clone, and no base qualities were kept. The library was produced with the immunoSEQ multiplex PCR assay. A mixture of 60 forward primers for TCR Vbeta segments and 13 reverse primers for TCR Jbeta segments was used in the multiplex PCR. A multiplex PCR assay on genomic DNA amplified the CDR3 region of rearranged TCR beta genes. Amplified TCR beta libraries were sequenced as 87-base-pair reads on the Illumina HiSeq System. In the authors' own workflow: In a later analysis, tens of millions of unique TCR beta chains were counted across the roughly 700 repertoires, and some 10 million of these chains were shared by at least two donors. Raw reads were error-corrected and collapsed into unique sequences by a nearest-neighbor algorithm in which closely related sequences were merged to remove PCR and sequencing errors. CDR3 sequences were aligned to IMGT reference sequences to assign V, D and J gene segments. For a sequence to be retained, a match of at least six nucleotides to both a V gene segment and a J gene segment was required. Rearrangements were called productive when the CDR3 lacked stop codons and stayed in frame with V and J; all others were non-productive. Following IMGT convention, CDR3 was defined as the stretch from the second conserved V-encoded cysteine up to the conserved J-encoded phenylalanine. Sequences without an unambiguous match to a single V gene segment were excluded from the earlier analysis of 587 of the donors. In an earlier analysis of some 590 of the donors, V segments were called functional above 56.7% productive rearrangements and were called segregating when the between-donor standard deviation exceeded 5%. To diagnose cytomegalovirus status from the catalog of TCR beta chain sequences, a statistical classification framework was built. V and J gene assignment, in a later analysis, came from comparing TCR nucleotide sequences with IMGT/GENE-DB human TR gene sequences. A later analysis assigned CDR3 sequences and most-parsimonious VDJ recombination scenarios with the TCRdist pipeline. In a later analysis, each TCR beta chain was defined by its CDR3 amino acid sequence together with its V-gene family, and reads without a unique V-gene family were excluded. To address suspected cross-contamination and a sequencing artifact, a later analysis removed roughly 640 highly shared, low-generation-probability nucleotide sequences. A later analysis calculated a clonal expansion index for each public chain from normalized within-repertoire ranks of inferred template counts. Generation probabilities in a later analysis came from a VDJ recombination model fitted to out-of-frame rearrangements, and those results were checked against IGoR. Hypergeometric tests were used in a later analysis to score TCR-TCR, TCR-HLA and TCR-CMV co-occurrence, with a repertoire-size bias correction applied to the TCR pairs. In a later analysis, false discovery rates were estimated by permuting HLA or CMV assignments 20 times. In a later analysis, co-occurring TCRs were grouped with DBSCAN, and TCRdist sequence similarity was added when clustering was performed within HLA-allele-positive subsets. For co-occurrence clustering, repertoires with fewer than 30,000 or more than 120,000 public chains were excluded, along with five repertoires with anomalous nucleotide sharing. The table comes from immuneACCESS by way of TCRdb, which keeps in-frame sequences with V and J called. Part of the clones is missing from these tables; in studies checked, under half for an unresolved V gene and the rest for unknown reasons. The V and J calls and clone size were taken over from that table, and D and trimming were inferred from the DNA. This sample holds 150,000 to 200,000 clones; around 84% were observed only once. The ten top clones hold about 6.8% of the sample.

Looking up the germline V gene yields CDR1 SGHTA and CDR2 FQGTGA. The germline V end is reduced by 4 bases and the J end by 2 bases; junction bases left unmatched: 2. Spanning cysteine to phenylalanine, the CDR3 consists of 14 amino acids. Only the CDR3 portion is preserved as DNA: 42 bases, with reading frame beginning at the first base. The record originates from a study of cytomegalovirus exposure and HLA in healthy donors listed by TCRdb under 2017. Notes on the research overall: An earlier analysis of roughly 630 of the donors reported approximately 290 Gb of sequence data and around 110 million unique TCR beta sequences from 150 million to 200 million T cells. Of the roughly 390 genotyped donors, 65% to 90% were placed in the genetic ancestry cluster associated with self-reported Caucasian donors. Along with the roughly 610-subject first cohort, a separate validation cohort of over a hundred different subjects was used. The study aimed to test whether signatures of past pathogen exposure could be identified by cataloging public T cell receptors. Typing coverage differed by locus: A, B, C, DRB1 and DQB1 were typed in roughly 629-630 donors, DQA1 in about 560, DPA1 in over 600, and DPB1 in just under 490. About five DR-DQ haplotypes were handled as single units for association and clustering, since linkage in the cohort was strong. The study combined high-throughput TCR immunosequencing, statistical association of individual TCRs with disease status, and machine learning to predict cytomegalovirus infection status. Using immunosequencing, the study profiled T cell repertoires from around 680 subjects and related those repertoires to cytomegalovirus serostatus. Every discovery cohort repertoire had been produced on one sequencing platform. Around 300 gigabases of sequencing data and approximately 84 million unique TCR sequences were included in an early release covering 550 to 800 HLA-typed donors. A later genetic analysis took genome-wide SNP genotypes for about 60% of the roughly 670 donors and used that subset as a discovery cohort. Among several hundred genotyped donors of the cohort, an average of roughly 230,000 unique TCR beta nucleotide sequences was sequenced per donor, of which approximately 19% were non-productive. To decide whether each TCR beta V gene segment behaved as functional or pseudogenic, an earlier analysis of fewer than 750 of the donors relied on high-throughput TCR beta sequencing. A later analysis re-analyzed previously published TCR beta repertoires from 660 or so donors and added high-resolution HLA genotyping to study TCR occurrence patterns. Donor age, sex, ethnicity and CMV serostatus were collected together with the repertoire data. In the later analysis, no new phenotypic data were used to find candidate immune exposures; instead, reliance was placed on TCR beta sequences and their occurrence across donors. HLA typing covered class I and class II loci at four-digit resolution. Paper-wide results and their limitations: Most TCR sequences were observed very rarely across donors, whereas some public TCRs were present in many individuals. Roughly uniform sequencing depth across donors was assumed in presence/absence analyses, although this assumption may not hold. Because HLA typing was unavailable for some donors at each locus, only the typed subset was used in association tests. When HLA alleles, especially DR and DQ, strongly co-occurred, attributing TCR associations to individual alleles was difficult. According to the authors, the approach could potentially be generalized to other disease states and immunological phenotypes. In an earlier analysis of around 600 of the donors, most TCR beta V segments were observed in productive rearrangements about 87% or about 30% of the time, broadly matching IMGT annotations. Only TCR beta chains were sequenced in this cohort, and the absence of alpha or paired-chain data limited detectable features. In a later analysis, TCR association rates were found to vary across HLA loci, with the most associated TCRs seen for DRB1 alleles and the fewest for HLA-C alleles. A further reported finding was that TCR beta sequences accurately predicted the HLA-A and HLA-B alleles for most subjects in the first cohort. A later analysis reported that several top co-occurrence clusters appeared linked to parvovirus B19, influenza, CMV and Epstein-Barr virus. A later genetic analysis reported fewer N-insertions in productive TCRs among donors in an Asian-associated ancestry cluster than the roughly 720-donor mean. The classifier was reported to diagnose cytomegalovirus status with high specificity and sensitivity in both the original cohort and the validation cohort. Correlated functional status among segregating V segments might reflect linkage disequilibrium, but an unknown experimental factor could not be ruled out. A cluster of highly shared sequence variants was judged likely to be a technical artifact of the sequencing pipeline. Specific HLA alleles were associated with 18,000 or so TCR beta sequences at a false discovery rate of 0.05 in a later analysis. In the study, 150 to 200 TCR beta chains were listed as associated with cytomegalovirus. In a later analysis, HLA-associated TCR beta chains showed more clonal expansion and lower generation probabilities than non-associated chains that were equally common. In a later analysis, most CMV-associated TCR beta chains were found to appear HLA-restricted, with HLA associations seemingly driven largely by CMV exposure. Some IMGT-functional V segments, including TRBV6-2 and TRBV6-3, could not be told apart with the 87-base-pair reads, so those segments were excluded. V-gene and J-gene trimming of TCR beta chains was associated with a missense DCLRE1C variant in a later genetic analysis, and the association was replicated in an independent cohort. In vitro tests confirmed that a few of the cytomegalovirus-associated TCR beta chains recognize cytomegalovirus antigens. The earlier analysis of fewer than 750 of the donors excluded roughly 17 rarely observed V segments, including chromosome 9 orphons, because counts were too low. CMV serostatus was the only immune exposure information available for the cohort.

The cohort comprised 666 healthy bone marrow donors. At the time of sampling, every cohort member was nominally healthy, though immune exposures that went unrecorded were likely present. The donor tested CMV seropositive, placing the donor among the 290 or so seropositive members of the cohort. A peripheral blood sample was collected from each donor, and TCR beta sequencing was performed on peripheral blood mononuclear cells. The Qiagen DNeasy Blood Extraction Kit was used to extract genomic DNA from the blood cell samples. The specimen sequenced was PBMCs. The sequence was collected from a man aged 50-59 years in good health and CMV-seropositive. The rearrangement joined TRBV7-3 to TRBJ1-1, with 9 middle bases fitting TRBD1. The bases are TGTGCCAGCAGCTCGACAGGGGGAAACACTGAAGCTTTCTTT. It translates to CASSSTGGNTEAFF.